This T cell receptor (beta chain) originates from a study of T cells after yellow fever vaccination. Study observations and caveats: Clonotype sharing between CD4 and CD8 compartments was small.

The germline V gene encodes CDR1 DFQATT and CDR2 SNEGSKA (reference sequence). This CDR3 region has 14 residues. After removal of 3 bases from V and 6 bases from J, the junction contained 8 bases not matched to a gene. TCRdb re-called the 5' RACE reads with MiXCR, one entry per CDR3 protein. The top ten clones hold 15% to 20% of a sample with a few hundred thousand distinct CDR3 sequences, roughly 7% of them seen once. This clonotype has a count of ten or more. Its antigen is not known. This chain connects TRBV20-1 to TRBJ2-5; 9 bases fit TRBD2. The sequencing used PBMCs, collected approximately 47 days after the first yellow fever vaccination. The origin of this receptor is a man aged 18 to 29 who received the YFV17D yellow fever vaccine. CDR3 sequence: CSASVLAGSKTQYF. The CDR3 DNA is TGCAGTGCTAGTGTTCTAGCGGGGTCCAAGACCCAGTACTTC.